Listed below are T cell receptor beta chains from one sample, sequenced in a study of T cells in Graves' hyperthyroidism and ophthalmopathy. TCRdb used MiXCR to reprocess the multiplex PCR reads, holding one entry per CDR3 protein. The table has approximately 590,000 distinct CDR3 sequences, roughly 14% seen once. The sequenced material came from blood. These receptor sequences come from a woman aged 30 to 39 with Graves' hyperthyroidism. Each CDR3 is given with its conserved first and last residue. A D gene is named only where the DNA matches it firmly. Rows give clone size only sometimes, using once, few, many, or a class for an expanded clone.

j_call v_call d_call clone_size cdr3_nt cdr3_aa
TRBJ2-2 TRBV11-1 - - TGTGCCAGCAGCTCCCGTCAGGGACCAGCCGGGGAGCTGTTTTTT CASSSRQGPAGELFF
TRBJ1-4 TRBV29-1 - - TGCAGCGTTGAAGAAGTAGAGGGGCCAGGTGAAAAACTGTTTTTT CSVEEVEGPGEKLFF
TRBJ2-1 TRBV20-1 TRBD2 - TGCAGTGCTAGAAGGGCTCTGGGCGGGAGCAGCTCCTACAATGAGCAGCTCTTC CSARRALGGSSSYNEQLF
TRBJ1-5 TRBV20-1 - - TGCAGTGCTAGGAGGGGCCGGGGAGCGGAGCCCCAGCATTTT CSARRGRGAEPQHF
TRBJ2-1 TRBV28 - many TGTGCCAGCAGTTTAGGCTATTTTGAGCAGTTCTTC CASSLGYFEQFF
TRBJ2-2 TRBV7-3 - few TGTGCCAGCAGCTTATTTCCAGAATTAGGCACCGGGGAGCTGTTTTTT CASSLFPELGTGELFF
TRBJ2-3 TRBV7-9 - many TGTGCCAGCAAGGGACCCACAGATACGCAGTATTTT CASKGPTDTQYF
TRBJ1-5 TRBV10-3 - many TGTGCCATCAGTGACGGGGAGCAGCCCCAGCATTTT CAISDGEQPQHF
TRBJ2-2 TRBV20-1 - - TGCAGTGTACCGCGGGGCGGGGACACCGGGGAGCTGTTTTTT CSVPRGGDTGELFF
TRBJ2-1 TRBV11-2 - many TGTGCCAGCAGCCCCGGGTCTAGCTGGGCCTACAATGAGCAGTTCTTC CASSPGSSWAYNEQFF